This TCR beta chain was retrieved from a study of OX40 agonist ivuxolimab in advanced cancers. About the study as a whole: Ivuxolimab, which targeted the costimulatory receptor OX40 (CD134), was an agonistic, fully human IgG2 monoclonal antibody. Intravenous ivuxolimab was administered to patients every 2 weeks at six dose levels: 0.01, 0.1, 0.3, 1.5, 3 and 10 mg/kg. Among the roughly 52 dose-escalation patients, around 20 had hepatocellular carcinoma, around 15 melanoma, 9 renal cell carcinoma and 9 head and neck cancer. A male proportion of around 83% and a mean age of approximately 60 years, ranging from about 20 to 85, were recorded for the dose-escalation cohort. Patients were allowed to have had prior anti-PD-1, anti-PD-L1 or anti-CTLA-4 therapy, and around 37% of the dose-escalation patients had previously received checkpoint inhibitors. Three dose-escalation patients achieved partial responses, one with hepatocellular carcinoma and two with cutaneous melanoma. Peripheral TCRbeta sequencing was intended to test whether TCR sequence diversity was altered and clonal T-cell expansion was caused by ivuxolimab. The monotherapy dose-escalation portion (N of about 47 patients) of the phase I ivuxolimab trial is reported in the paper.

For sequencing of the TCRbeta CDR3 region, genomic DNA was extracted from the sorted cells. The immunoSEQ Assay was used to sequence the TCRbeta CDR3 regions. TCRdb obtained this table from immuneACCESS and retained in-frame rearrangements with V and J assigned. These tables miss some clones; where compared with another copy, unresolved V genes account for less than half of the shortfall, and the remainder is unexplained. The sample contains approximately 29,000 clones, 80% of them found a single time. The top ten constitute 11% of the sample. Here is what the overall study found, with its caveats: In the 0.1-3.0 mg/kg groups, partial responders were among the patients with the lowest normalized peripheral clonal expansion, particularly in CD8+ T cells. At doses of 0.1 to 3.0 mg/kg, clonal expansion of both CD4+ and CD8+ blood T cells was observed from baseline to week 6. After ivuxolimab, CD8+ T cells had more expanded clones than CD4+ T cells on average. Low levels of normalized T-cell clonal expansion were also seen in some nonresponding patients. The antigen specificity of the clonally expanded peripheral T cells was not determined.

This clone showed up just a few times. What this receptor recognizes is not known. Base qualities are missing; no much larger clone stands one base away. The germline V gene yields MDHEN for CDR1 and SYDVKM for CDR2. The CDR3, from cysteine to phenylalanine, totals 16 residues. CDR3 DNA only is kept here, 48 bases in frame from base 1. Unmatched junction bases come to 6, with V trimmed by 3 bases and J by 1 base. The trial excluded patients who had a history of autoimmune disease or who were on systemic immunosuppression. Peripheral blood for TCR sequencing was collected from all dose cohorts at baseline, on cycle 4 day 1, and on cycle 7 day 1. The samples were taken from a phase I, first-in-human, multicenter, open-label dose-escalation trial of ivuxolimab. Adults with locally advanced or metastatic melanoma, renal cell, hepatocellular, or head and neck squamous cell carcinoma were enrolled in the trial. Before TCR sequencing, CD4+ T cells and CD8+ T cells from peripheral blood were sorted into separate populations.

This receptor was obtained from an adult with an advanced solid tumor such as melanoma, head and neck, liver or kidney cancer. The rearrangement combines TRBV28 with TRBJ2-5, and 9 junctional nucleotides match TRBD1. The sequencing here drew on CD4+ or CD8+ T cells sorted from blood, taken in a trial of the OX40 agonist ivuxolimab. The CDR3 in this case is CASSFPSGQGQETQYF. In nucleotides, the sequence is TGTGCCAGCAGTTTCCCATCGGGACAGGGCCAAGAGACCCAGTACTTC.